This T cell receptor beta chain was sequenced during a study of blood T cell repertoires in COVID-19. Study in general: From the United States, Italy and Spain came samples of acute and convalescent COVID-19. T cells, B-cell-depleted T cells, or PBMCs supplied cDNA or gDNA.

V lost 4 bases and J lost 0, with 22 bases in between. This CDR3 contains 18 residues. CDR1 and CDR2 (germline): SGHRS, YFSETQ. Authors' analysis steps: Amplification of reference gene primers provided the estimated nucleated cell counts. Profiling relied on immunoSEQ multiplex PCR, and the TCRdb table lists in-frame clones only, not all of them. V, J and clone size are taken as reported in that table, and D and trimming were inferred from the DNA itself. In the table there are under 450,000 clones, approximately 88% of which are singletons. During active infection, Seattle patients enrolled and were then monitored through disease.

The J gene is TRBJ1-1, the V gene TRBV5-1; tentative D call: TRBD1 (5 bases). The material sequenced was peripheral blood. This sequence originates from a woman aged 50 to 60 with COVID-19, enrolled during active disease. CDR3 sequence (DNA): TGCGCCAGCAGCGGATGGACACGCGCGGGGATTATGAACACTGAAGCTTTCTTT. This codes for CASSGWTRAGIMNTEAFF.